This paragraph covers one TCR beta chain sequence. Its cognate antigen has yet to be identified. No base quality information exists; no much larger clone differs at one position. Unmatched junction bases come to 12, with V trimmed by 2 bases and J by 5 bases. Based on the germline V gene, the CDR1 and CDR2 sequences are SGHRS and YFSETQ. The CDR3 holds 16 amino acids from the cysteine to the phenylalanine. Kept here is only the CDR3 DNA, which spans 48 bases and is read in frame from base 1. This sample stems from a study of T cells in narcolepsy (dated by TCRdb to the late 2010s). At the level of the whole study: Healthy control donors were enrolled in the study alongside patients who had narcolepsy type 1 or type 2 (NT1, NT2). To look for autoreactive T cells in narcolepsy patients that target self-antigens of hypocretin neurons (hypocretin, TRIB2), the study used TCR Vbeta sequencing to follow clonotypes in blood and CSF. General study outcomes and caveats: Autoreactive clonotypes were reported to be detected serially in the blood of the same patients and of different patients, but not in the blood of healthy controls. Plots comparing CSF and blood CD4+ T cell clonotypes from the same patient highlighted HCRT-specific and TRIB2-specific autoreactive clonotypes. No sequences matching autoreactive T cell clones were contained in some blood memory CD4+ repertoires from patients and controls. Patients and controls had comparable numbers of sequenced blood memory CD4+ clonotypes, averaging about 40,000 and 33,000, respectively.

For TCR Vbeta sequencing, memory CD4+ T cells were sorted ex vivo from the peripheral blood of narcolepsy patients and healthy controls. The library was produced with the immunoSEQ multiplex PCR assay. TCRdb took over this immuneACCESS table, retaining in-frame rearrangements with V and J assigned. Such tables are incomplete; in checked studies, under half of the missing clones stem from an unresolved V gene, and the remainder is unexplained. For this sample the table gives 30,000 to 40,000 clones, of which 81% were detected only once. Together, the top ten hold roughly 2.5% of the sample. The chain employs TRBV5-1 and TRBJ1-1; TRBD1 lines up with 7 middle nucleotides. This clonotype originated in a human donor in good health. The sequenced sample was memory (CD45RA-) CD4+ T cells from blood. Interpreted using the paper, the cell subset or site label stands for: memory T cells sorted ex vivo from peripheral blood. The CDR3 region: CASSLFKEGARTEAFF. The nucleotide sequence reads TGCGCCAGCAGCTTATTCAAGGAGGGGGCGAGGACTGAAGCTTTCTTT. When the CDR3 is completed using the reference TRBV5-1 and TRBJ1-1 genes on either side, the full variable domain is KAGVTQTPRYLIKTRGQQVTLSCSPISGHRSVSWYQQTPGQGLQFLFEYFSETQRNKGNFPGRFSGRQFSNSRSEMNVSTLELGDSALYLCASSLFKEGARTEAFFGQGTRLTVV.